The clone carrying this TCR beta chain was counted between two and nine times. Its antigen is not identified. The record originates from a study of CD8 T cells in ankylosing spondylitis. Trimming left V 8 bases short and J 3 bases short, with 17 bases between. The CDR3 has 15 amino acids. Whole-study results and caveats: There was reportedly significant enrichment of clones that were disease-linked in matched ankylosing spondylitis synovial fluid. The authors found the disease-linked clones to be CD8+ and relatively rare in peripheral blood.

Each TCR beta library was made by quantitative 5'-RACE that incorporated molecular barcodes. Each CDR3 protein is one row after TCRdb ran MiXCR on the 5' RACE reads. In the table there are 250,000 or so distinct CDR3 sequences, under 30% of which are singletons. The chain combines TRBV12-3 or TRBV12-4 with TRBJ2-1; D possibly corresponds to TRBD2 (6 bases). Input material: blood, either unsorted or a sorted T cell fraction (not recorded which). The origin of this receptor is a male donor with ankylosing spondylitis or in good health (not recorded which). The CDR3 loop is CASQTSGLNYNEQFF. Here the CDR3 DNA reads TGTGCCAGCCAAACGAGCGGGTTGAACTACAATGAGCAGTTCTTC.